Listed below are T cell receptor beta chains from one sample, sequenced in a study of blood T cell repertoires in COVID-19. Here immunoSEQ multiplex PCR was the method, and the copy in TCRdb shows in-frame clones only, minus some. Of 210,000 or so clones listed, 81% are singletons. Sequencing was carried out using PBMCs or T cells enriched from blood (not recorded which). These receptors were collected from a woman aged 50 to 60 with acute COVID-19. Each CDR3 is given with its conserved first and last residue. The order of the fields is D gene, J gene, V gene, clone size, CDR3 DNA, CDR3 protein. D genes are given only for firm matches. The size field is filled for only some rows; it gives once, few, many or a size class.

NA	TRBJ2-5	TRBV5-1	NA	TGCGCCAGCAGCTGGGGTGGGGTCCGGGACAACCAAGAGACCCAGTACTTC	CASSWGGVRDNQETQYF
TRBD1	TRBJ2-7	TRBV12-3/TRBV12-4	NA	TGTGCCAGCGGCGACAGGGGGCACGAGCAGTACTTC	CASGDRGHEQYF
TRBD1	TRBJ1-2	TRBV9	NA	TGTGCCAGCAGCGTAGGAGCCGGGACAGCGGCCTATGGCTACACCTTC	CASSVGAGTAAYGYTF
NA	TRBJ2-7	TRBV10-1	NA	TGCGCCAGCAGTGACCCAGGCCCCTACGAGCAGTACTTC	CASSDPGPYEQYF
NA	TRBJ2-6	TRBV27	NA	TGTGCCAGCAGTCCATCTATTGGGGCCAACGTCCTGACTTTC	CASSPSIGANVLTF
TRBD1	TRBJ1-6	TRBV7-8	NA	TGTGCCAGCAGCACACAAGGACAGGGGTATAATTCACCCCTCCACTTT	CASSTQGQGYNSPLHF
TRBD1	TRBJ2-7	TRBV19	NA	TGTGCCAGTAGGGACAAAGGACAGGGTTACGAGCAGTACTTC	CASRDKGQGYEQYF
TRBD1	TRBJ1-2	TRBV28	NA	TGTGCCAGCATCCGAAGGGGACAGGGATCTTCCAACTATGGCTACACCTTC	CASIRRGQGSSNYGYTF
NA	TRBJ2-1	TRBV7-3	NA	TGTGCCAGCAGCGTTGAGGCGCCCCCCTACAATGAGCAGTTCTTC	CASSVEAPPYNEQFF
TRBD2	TRBJ2-1	TRBV7-7	NA	TGTGCTAGCAGCTTAAGCACGGGGTCCGCGGGGGATGAGCAGTTCTTC	CASSLSTGSAGDEQFF
TRBD1	TRBJ1-5	TRBV5-5	NA	TGTGCCAGCAGCTTTACAGGGGGCAATCAGCCCCAGCATTTT	CASSFTGGNQPQHF
TRBD1	TRBJ2-7	TRBV7-2	once	TGTGCCAGCAGCCCTGGGACAGGCAAGAGCTACGAGCAGTACTTC	CASSPGTGKSYEQYF
TRBD1	TRBJ1-4	TRBV23-1	NA	TGCGCCAGCAGTCTAAGGGGACAGCAAGTAGAAGCAACTAATGAAAAACTGTTTTTT	CASSLRGQQVEATNEKLFF
TRBD1	TRBJ1-5	TRBV19	NA	TGTGCCAGTAGTACCCATTGGACAGGCAGTAGCAATCAGCCCCAGCATTTT	CASSTHWTGSSNQPQHF
TRBD2	TRBJ2-7	TRBV28	NA	TGTGCCAGCAGTTTAGGGGTTAGCGGGGGGCCAACCTACGAGCAGTACTTC	CASSLGVSGGPTYEQYF
NA	TRBJ2-2	TRBV29-1	NA	TGCAGCGCTGGGCAGAATCTGGGGGAGCTGTTTTTT	CSAGQNLGELFF
TRBD1	TRBJ2-7	TRBV7-6	NA	TGTGCCAGCAGCCAACAGGGGGGCGCCGAATTCGAGCAGTACTTC	CASSQQGGAEFEQYF
NA	TRBJ2-1	TRBV6-5	NA	TGTGCCAGCAGCGCGGAGGAGGAAAATGAGCAGTTCTTC	CASSAEEENEQFF
NA	TRBJ1-5	TRBV28	once	TGTGCCAGCAGTTCCGGACAAGGCTGGGATAGCAATCAGCCCCAGCATTTT	CASSSGQGWDSNQPQHF
TRBD1	TRBJ1-1	TRBV11-3	few	TGTGCCAGCAGCTTAGCACAGGGGGCGAACACTGAAGCTTTCTTT	CASSLAQGANTEAFF
NA	TRBJ1-5	TRBV7-2	once	TGTGCCAGCAGCTTAGACTCGGGGGGCGGTCAGCCCCAGCATTTT	CASSLDSGGGQPQHF
NA	TRBJ2-7	TRBV10-1	NA	TGCGCCAGCAGTGAGCCCTCCGGATTTACAGGGATTTACGAGCAGTACTTC	CASSEPSGFTGIYEQYF
NA	TRBJ2-6	TRBV5-4	once	TGTGCCAGCAGCTTAGGCACAGACTCTGGGGCCAACGTCCTGACTTTC	CASSLGTDSGANVLTF
NA	TRBJ2-7	TRBV5-1	NA	TGCGCCAGCGGAACGGGAGAGGGCGACGAGCAGTACTTC	CASGTGEGDEQYF
NA	TRBJ2-2	TRBV4-3	NA	TGCGCCAGCAGCCAAGATCTCTACACCGGGGAGCTGTTTTTT	CASSQDLYTGELFF
TRBD2	TRBJ2-1	TRBV7-9	NA	TGTGCCAGCAGCTTAGGCGTAGCGGGAGGGCACAATGAGCAGTTCTTC	CASSLGVAGGHNEQFF
TRBD1	TRBJ2-3	TRBV4-1	NA	TGCGCCAGCAGCCAGGGGACAGGGGGCGCCGCAGATACGCAGTATTTT	CASSQGTGGAADTQYF
NA	TRBJ1-5	TRBV19	NA	TGTGCCAGTAGTACTAGCAGCAATCAGCCCCAGCATTTT	CASSTSSNQPQHF
NA	TRBJ1-5	TRBV21-1	NA	TGTGCCAGCATCCTGGGGGGGTTCGGGAATCAGCCCCAGCATTTT	CASILGGFGNQPQHF
TRBD1	TRBJ1-2	TRBV19	NA	TGTGCCAGTAGTCTATCGACAGGGCGGCAGTATGGCTACACCTTC	CASSLSTGRQYGYTF
TRBD1	TRBJ2-7	TRBV7-3	NA	TGTGCCAGCAGCTTAATGGGACAGGATTTGACCTACGAGCAGTACTTC	CASSLMGQDLTYEQYF
NA	TRBJ2-5	TRBV5-4	few	TGTGCCAGCTCGAGGGCTACCGACCCCAAAGAGACCCAGTACTTC	CASSRATDPKETQYF
NA	TRBJ2-7	TRBV28	NA	TGTGCCAGCGGGGCAGGGGACTCCTACGAGCAGTACTTC	CASGAGDSYEQYF
TRBD2	TRBJ2-7	TRBV7-2	NA	TGTGCCAGCAGCTCCGTAGCGGGAGGGCCCTACGAGCAGTACTTC	CASSSVAGGPYEQYF
NA	TRBJ2-6	TRBV2	NA	TGTGCCAGCAGAGAACAGGTTGCTGGGGCCAACGTCCTGACTTTC	CASREQVAGANVLTF
NA	TRBJ2-5	TRBV5-1	NA	TGCGCCAGCAGCTTGGTTGGGGGAGCGGGCTTCCAAGAGACCCAGTACTTC	CASSLVGGAGFQETQYF
NA	TRBJ1-2	TRBV19	NA	TGTGCCAGTAGCGAGGTTGTCGCTAACTATGGCTACACCTTC	CASSEVVANYGYTF
TRBD1	TRBJ1-1	TRBV28	NA	TGTGCCAGCAGTTTAAGGACAGGGGGCTTGAACACTGAAGCTTTCTTT	CASSLRTGGLNTEAFF
TRBD1	TRBJ2-2	TRBV6-5	NA	TGTGCCAGCATCAGGACAGGGGTGAACACCGGGGAGCTGTTTTTT	CASIRTGVNTGELFF
NA	TRBJ2-7	TRBV5-6	many	TGTGCCAGCAGCTTGTTTTATGAGCAGTACTTC	CASSLFYEQYF
TRBD1	TRBJ1-1	TRBV10-3	NA	TGTGCCATCAGTAGGTCAGGACAGGGGGCAGGAAACACTGAAGCTTTCTTT	CAISRSGQGAGNTEAFF
NA	TRBJ1-6	TRBV14	large	TGTGCCAGCAGCTCCAGGGTTCCAGGTTCACCCCTCCACTTT	CASSSRVPGSPLHF
NA	TRBJ1-1	TRBV19	NA	TGTGCCAGTAGTATAGACGAGGGCACTGAAGCTTTCTTT	CASSIDEGTEAFF
TRBD2	TRBJ2-1	TRBV28	NA	TGTGCCAGCAGCCTAGATTATACTAGCGGACCCTACAATGAGCAGTTCTTC	CASSLDYTSGPYNEQFF
TRBD1	TRBJ2-7	TRBV18	NA	TGTGCCAGCTCACCCGGACAGGGGGCTCTCTACGAGCAGTACTTC	CASSPGQGALYEQYF
NA	TRBJ1-4	TRBV28	NA	TGTGCCAGCAGGAAACGGGGACTTCGGGGTGAAAAACTGTTTTTT	CASRKRGLRGEKLFF
NA	TRBJ2-7	TRBV9	few	TGTGCCAGCAGCGTAGTCGCCTACTCCTACGAGCAGTACTTC	CASSVVAYSYEQYF
TRBD1	TRBJ2-1	TRBV19	once	TGTGCCAGTAGCGCGGGACAGGGGGCGTTAAGGGCCTGGTGGGTGCAGTTCTTC	CASSAGQGALRAWWVQFF
TRBD1	TRBJ1-1	TRBV18	once	TGTGCCAGCTCACGTGCTATACTGGGGACAGCGAACACTGAAGCTTTCTTT	CASSRAILGTANTEAFF
NA	TRBJ2-3	TRBV4-3	NA	TGCGCCAGCAGCCAAGAGATGTACGGAGATACGCAGTATTTT	CASSQEMYGDTQYF
NA	TRBJ1-1	TRBV28	NA	TGTGCCAGCAGTTTCCTAGCGCGTGAAGCTTTCTTT	CASSFLAREAFF
NA	TRBJ1-1	TRBV5-5	NA	TGTGCCAGCAGCTCCGCTGGCATAGAAGCTTTCTTT	CASSSAGIEAFF